This is a list of T cell receptor beta chains from one sample in a study of T cell clonotyping in hematopoietic cell transplantation. Sequenced by immunoSEQ multiplex PCR; TCRdb stores in-frame clones only, minus some. The sample has around 80,000 clones; 90% to 96% are singletons. Sample: peripheral blood mononuclear cells, taken before stem cell transplant. Source of these receptors: a woman aged 50 to 60 with acute myeloid leukemia. Some clones in this sample may be carry-over from other donors' samples. The CDR3 runs from the conserved cysteine through the conserved F or W. The order of the fields is J gene, D gene, V gene, clone size, CDR3 protein, CDR3 DNA. The D gene is left open where the match is weak. Part of the rows lack a size; the others show once, few, many or a class for expanded clones.

j_call: TRBJ2-7; d_call: TRBD2; v_call: TRBV7-9; clone_size: -; cdr3_aa: CASSLGSGLGVREQYF; cdr3_nt: TGTGCCAGCAGCTTAGGTTCGGGACTAGGGGTACGCGAGCAGTACTTC
j_call: TRBJ2-1; d_call: -; v_call: TRBV19; clone_size: -; cdr3_aa: CASKRAGYNEQFF; cdr3_nt: TGTGCCAGTAAAAGAGCGGGCTACAATGAGCAGTTCTTC
j_call: TRBJ1-1; d_call: TRBD1; v_call: TRBV30; clone_size: -; cdr3_aa: CAWSDRGRATEAFF; cdr3_nt: TGTGCCTGGAGTGACAGGGGGCGAGCCACTGAAGCTTTCTTT
j_call: TRBJ1-2; d_call: -; v_call: TRBV5-6; clone_size: -; cdr3_aa: CASSRGGRDYGYTF; cdr3_nt: TGTGCCAGCAGCCGCGGCGGGCGCGACTATGGCTACACCTTC
j_call: TRBJ2-7; d_call: TRBD1; v_call: TRBV5-4; clone_size: -; cdr3_aa: CASSPQLTGAGTYEQYF; cdr3_nt: TGTGCCAGCAGCCCACAATTGACAGGGGCTGGGACCTACGAGCAGTACTTC
j_call: TRBJ1-5; d_call: -; v_call: TRBV2; clone_size: -; cdr3_aa: CASTRQENQPQHF; cdr3_nt: TGTGCCAGCACTAGACAGGAGAATCAGCCCCAGCATTTT
j_call: TRBJ1-1; d_call: -; v_call: TRBV29-1; clone_size: once; cdr3_aa: CSADVVGISEAFF; cdr3_nt: TGCAGCGCCGATGTAGTGGGGATCTCTGAAGCTTTCTTT
j_call: TRBJ2-7; d_call: -; v_call: TRBV15; clone_size: -; cdr3_aa: CATSSSVGEQYF; cdr3_nt: TGTGCCACCAGTTCCTCGGTTGGCGAGCAGTACTTC
j_call: TRBJ2-1; d_call: -; v_call: TRBV6-5; clone_size: -; cdr3_aa: CASSYNTGEQFF; cdr3_nt: TGTGCCAGCAGTTATAACACAGGAGAGCAGTTCTTC
j_call: TRBJ1-6; d_call: -; v_call: TRBV2; clone_size: few; cdr3_aa: CASSEVESRSPLHF; cdr3_nt: TGTGCCAGCAGTGAAGTGGAGTCTCGGTCACCCCTCCACTTT
j_call: TRBJ2-7; d_call: -; v_call: TRBV28; clone_size: -; cdr3_aa: CASSREGRISYEQYF; cdr3_nt: TGTGCCAGCAGCCGCGAGGGACGGATTTCCTACGAGCAGTACTTC
j_call: TRBJ1-1; d_call: -; v_call: TRBV19; clone_size: -; cdr3_aa: CASRTGSNTEAFF; cdr3_nt: TGTGCCAGTAGGACAGGATCGAACACTGAAGCTTTCTTT
j_call: TRBJ2-1; d_call: -; v_call: TRBV28; clone_size: -; cdr3_aa: CASSFEWGDYNEQFF; cdr3_nt: TGTGCCAGCAGTTTCGAGTGGGGCGACTACAATGAGCAGTTCTTC
j_call: TRBJ2-3; d_call: TRBD2; v_call: TRBV29-1; clone_size: -; cdr3_aa: CSVSLPGLALDTQYF; cdr3_nt: TGCAGCGTTTCCCTCCCGGGACTAGCGCTAGATACGCAGTATTTT
j_call: TRBJ1-1; d_call: -; v_call: TRBV30; clone_size: -; cdr3_aa: CAWSVPTGLNTEAFF; cdr3_nt: TGTGCCTGGAGTGTCCCTACAGGGCTAAACACTGAAGCTTTCTTT
j_call: TRBJ2-7; d_call: TRBD1; v_call: TRBV6-5; clone_size: once; cdr3_aa: CASGRFGQGAREQYF; cdr3_nt: TGTGCCAGCGGGAGGTTCGGACAGGGGGCGCGAGAGCAGTACTTC
j_call: TRBJ1-4; d_call: TRBD1; v_call: TRBV30; clone_size: -; cdr3_aa: CAWSVGGTGNEKLFF; cdr3_nt: TGTGCCTGGAGTGTCGGGGGGACAGGGAATGAAAAACTGTTTTTT
j_call: TRBJ1-5; d_call: TRBD1; v_call: TRBV4-1; clone_size: once; cdr3_aa: CASSPRDRDTQPQHF; cdr3_nt: TGCGCCAGCAGCCCCCGGGACAGGGATACTCAGCCCCAGCATTTT
j_call: TRBJ2-3; d_call: -; v_call: TRBV23-1; clone_size: -; cdr3_aa: CASSQSCRADTQYF; cdr3_nt: TGCGCCAGCAGTCAATCATGCAGAGCAGATACGCAGTATTTT
j_call: TRBJ2-7; d_call: TRBD1; v_call: TRBV2; clone_size: -; cdr3_aa: CASSGTGGMFLEQYF; cdr3_nt: TGTGCCAGCAGTGGCACAGGGGGAATGTTCCTCGAGCAGTACTTC
j_call: TRBJ2-6; d_call: -; v_call: TRBV7-2; clone_size: -; cdr3_aa: CASSPRIDGSGANVLTF; cdr3_nt: TGTGCCAGCAGCCCACGCATCGACGGCTCTGGGGCCAACGTCCTGACTTTC
j_call: TRBJ2-7; d_call: TRBD1; v_call: TRBV5-1; clone_size: -; cdr3_aa: CASSLALDRAQQYF; cdr3_nt: TGCGCCAGCAGCTTAGCCCTTGACAGGGCGCAGCAGTACTTC
j_call: TRBJ2-3; d_call: -; v_call: TRBV7-3; clone_size: -; cdr3_aa: CASSAQGTDTQYF; cdr3_nt: TGTGCCAGCAGCGCGCAGGGCACAGATACGCAGTATTTT
j_call: TRBJ1-5; d_call: -; v_call: TRBV10-3; clone_size: -; cdr3_aa: CAISDSSQPQHF; cdr3_nt: TGTGCCATCAGTGACAGTAGTCAGCCCCAGCATTTT
j_call: TRBJ1-2; d_call: TRBD1; v_call: TRBV28; clone_size: -; cdr3_aa: CASSNSGTGGWGYTF; cdr3_nt: TGTGCCAGCAGTAACTCGGGCACAGGGGGTTGGGGCTACACCTTC
j_call: TRBJ1-5; d_call: -; v_call: TRBV7-9; clone_size: -; cdr3_aa: CASSLEEVAQPQHF; cdr3_nt: TGTGCCAGCAGCTTGGAAGAGGTTGCGCAGCCCCAGCATTTT
j_call: TRBJ2-1; d_call: -; v_call: TRBV6-5; clone_size: -; cdr3_aa: CASSYGRLTYNEQFF; cdr3_nt: TGTGCCAGCAGTTACGGACGGCTAACCTACAATGAGCAGTTCTTC
j_call: TRBJ2-7; d_call: TRBD1; v_call: TRBV6-6; clone_size: -; cdr3_aa: CASSPGQGLSYEQYF; cdr3_nt: TGTGCCAGCAGCCCCGGACAGGGGTTATCCTACGAGCAGTACTTC
j_call: TRBJ1-5; d_call: -; v_call: TRBV28; clone_size: once; cdr3_aa: CASTYSPGVNQPQHF; cdr3_nt: TGTGCCAGCACCTACTCACCAGGGGTCAATCAGCCCCAGCATTTT
j_call: TRBJ1-3; d_call: -; v_call: TRBV30; clone_size: once; cdr3_aa: CAWSVGGAGNTIYF; cdr3_nt: TGTGCCTGGAGTGTGGGGGGCGCTGGAAACACCATATATTTT
j_call: TRBJ2-7; d_call: -; v_call: TRBV5-1; clone_size: -; cdr3_aa: CASSASTGHYEQYF; cdr3_nt: TGCGCCAGCAGCGCGTCGACAGGCCACTACGAGCAGTACTTC
j_call: TRBJ2-2; d_call: TRBD2; v_call: TRBV7-6; clone_size: -; cdr3_aa: CASSQTSGSSNTGELFF; cdr3_nt: TGTGCCAGCAGCCAAACAAGCGGGAGTTCCAACACCGGGGAGCTGTTTTTT
j_call: TRBJ2-4; d_call: -; v_call: TRBV4-1; clone_size: -; cdr3_aa: CASRGVRRGKNIQYF; cdr3_nt: TGCGCCAGCAGGGGGGTCAGGCGGGGCAAAAACATTCAGTACTTC
j_call: TRBJ2-7; d_call: -; v_call: TRBV27; clone_size: -; cdr3_aa: CASSLRAASHEQYF; cdr3_nt: TGTGCCAGCAGTTTAAGGGCAGCTTCACACGAGCAGTACTTC
j_call: TRBJ2-6; d_call: TRBD1; v_call: TRBV4-2; clone_size: -; cdr3_aa: CASSPRTGIYSGANVLTF; cdr3_nt: TGTGCCAGCAGCCCGAGGACAGGGATTTACTCTGGGGCCAACGTCCTGACTTTC
j_call: TRBJ2-5; d_call: -; v_call: TRBV19; clone_size: -; cdr3_aa: CASSIGRRRTAEDFVTQYF; cdr3_nt: TGTGCCAGTAGTATAGGGAGACGAAGGACTGCCGAGGATTTTGTGACCCAGTACTTC
j_call: TRBJ1-1; d_call: -; v_call: TRBV30; clone_size: once; cdr3_aa: CAWSVTQLNTEAFF; cdr3_nt: TGTGCCTGGAGTGTAACCCAGCTGAACACTGAAGCTTTCTTT
j_call: TRBJ1-1; d_call: TRBD1; v_call: TRBV6-4; clone_size: -; cdr3_aa: CASSSRDRGKTEAFF; cdr3_nt: TGTGCCAGCAGTTCGAGAGACAGGGGCAAGACTGAAGCTTTCTTT
j_call: TRBJ2-7; d_call: TRBD1; v_call: TRBV6-6; clone_size: -; cdr3_aa: CASRSGQGPYEQYF; cdr3_nt: TGTGCCAGCAGATCGGGACAGGGTCCCTACGAGCAGTACTTC
j_call: TRBJ1-1; d_call: TRBD1; v_call: TRBV2; clone_size: -; cdr3_aa: CASSRRAGGNTEAFF; cdr3_nt: TGTGCCAGCAGTAGACGGGCAGGGGGGAACACTGAAGCTTTCTTT
j_call: TRBJ2-1; d_call: -; v_call: TRBV11-1; clone_size: -; cdr3_aa: CASSFGVGTYNEQFF; cdr3_nt: TGTGCCAGCAGCTTCGGAGTGGGGACCTACAATGAGCAGTTCTTC
j_call: TRBJ1-2; d_call: -; v_call: TRBV29-1; clone_size: -; cdr3_aa: CSVTTNYGYTF; cdr3_nt: TGCAGCGTTACGACTAACTATGGCTACACCTTC
j_call: TRBJ1-2; d_call: TRBD1; v_call: TRBV30; clone_size: -; cdr3_aa: CAWVTGGHYGYTF; cdr3_nt: TGTGCCTGGGTTACAGGGGGCCACTATGGCTACACCTTC